These 22 T cell receptor beta chains were all obtained from the same sample, sequenced in a study of long-term antiretroviral therapy in people with HIV. At survey level, the immunoSEQ assay was run in its v3.0 version. Using immunoSEQ multiplex PCR, the repertoire was profiled, and TCRdb retains in-frame clones only, with some absent. The table lists fewer than 30,000 clones, roughly 84% of them singletons. The input for sequencing was unsorted PBMCs, taken 0.8 years after starting antiretroviral therapy. The receptors originated from a woman under 40 with HIV.

This clone came up a few times. V usage is TRBV7-3 and J usage is TRBJ2-1, with D perhaps TRBD1 (6 bases). This CDR3 region has 14 residues. Germline assignment: CDR1 SGHTA and CDR2 FQGTGA. V was clipped by 6 bases and J by 8 bases, with 17 bases between them. The DNA of the CDR3 is TGTGCCAGCAGAGGCGGCAATCCAGGGGATGAGCAGTTCTTC. Translated: CASRGGNPGDEQFF.

The chain has TRBV5-6 and TRBJ1-5, with 7 bases matching TRBD1. Germline V CDR1 and CDR2: SGHDT, YYEEEE. This CDR3 spans 14 amino acids. V shed 5 bases and J 2 bases; nucleotides not matched to a gene: 4. The CDR3 bases are TGTGCCAGCAGAAGACAGGGAGGCAATCAGCCCCAGCATTTT. Amino acid sequence: CASRRQGGNQPQHF.

CDR3 bases: TGTGCCAGCAGCCGAGACAGAGGCGGTTGGAACACCATATATTTT. It encodes CASSRDRGGWNTIYF. The chain couples TRBV14 to TRBJ1-3; D may be TRBD1 (5 bases). Germline CDR1 and CDR2: SGHDN and FVKESK. This CDR3 has 15 residues. Trimming left V 4 bases short and J 7 bases short, with 17 bases between.

This chain uses TRBV25-1 with TRBJ1-6; weak D call: TRBD1 (6 bases). Germline V CDR1 and CDR2: MGHDK, SYGVNS. The CDR3 spans 15 residues. Trimming took 3 bases from V and 4 from J, leaving 10 bases between them. CDR3 residues: CASSDRGLYNSPLHF. CDR3 coding DNA: TGTGCCAGCAGTGACAGGGGCCTTTATAATTCACCCCTCCACTTT.

V usage is TRBV11-2 and J usage is TRBJ1-1; D remains unclear. CDR1 is SGHAT and CDR2 is FQNNGV in the germline V gene. There are 18 residues in the CDR3. The V gene lost 1 base and the J gene lost 6 bases, with 24 bases spanning the gap. CDR3 DNA sequence: TGTGCCAGCAGCTTAGTCTCATCTCATAGGCTGGGTGAGTCTGAAGCTTTCTTT. This codes for CASSLVSSHRLGESEAFF.

The CDR3: CAWSVRGPNRNTEAFF. CDR3 in DNA: TGTGCCTGGAGTGTACGGGGTCCGAACCGGAACACTGAAGCTTTCTTT. This chain uses TRBV30 with TRBJ1-1; no definite D call. The germline V gene has CDR1 GTSNPN and CDR2 SVGIG (reference sequence). V lost 0 bases and J 1 base, leaving 15 bases between the germline ends. This CDR3 has 16 residues.

J is TRBJ1-6 and V is TRBV14; D is perhaps TRBD1 (5 bases). Germline assignment: CDR1 SGHDN and CDR2 FVKESK. V lost 4 bases and J 11 bases, leaving 15 bases between the germline ends. The CDR3 totals 14 residues. In DNA form, the CDR3 reads TGTGCCAGCAGCCCCGCAGACCTGGGGCCACCCCTCCACTTT. Its translation: CASSPADLGPPLHF.

J is TRBJ1-1 and V is TRBV10-3; D may be TRBD1 (6 bases). The CDR3 spans 14 residues. Trimming pared 7 bases from V and 1 base from J, leaving 13 bases between. The germline gives CDR1 ENHRY, CDR2 SYGVKD. The CDR3 region is CAINRPGENTEAFF. The CDR3 nucleotides read TGTGCCATCAATCGGCCAGGGGAGAACACTGAAGCTTTCTTT.

The V and J genes are TRBV11-2 and TRBJ2-5; D gene uncertain. The CDR3 contains 11 residues. Germline CDR1 SGHAT, CDR2 FQNNGV. V gave up 3 bases and J gave up 2 bases, with 1 base separating them. The CDR3 sequence: CASSFQETQYF. In DNA, the CDR3 is TGTGCCAGCAGCTTTCAAGAGACCCAGTACTTC.

The gene calls are TRBV13 and TRBJ1-1; 7 bases are a match to TRBD1. Germline CDR1 reads PRHDT; CDR2 reads FYEKMQ (reference sequence). The ends lost 4 bases at V and 3 bases at J; junction bases unmatched: 8. This CDR3 is built from 15 residues. Here the CDR3 DNA reads TGTGCCAGCAGCTGGGGAACAGGGGCTTACACTGAAGCTTTCTTT. Protein product: CASSWGTGAYTEAFF.

The V call is TRBV29-1, the J call TRBJ2-3; no firm D call. Trimming cost V 5 bases and J 0 bases, with 12 bases left between them. CDR3 size: 14 residues. The germline V gene encodes CDR1 SQVTM and CDR2 ANQGSEA. The CDR3 here is CSVRREASTDTQYF. The CDR3 bases are TGCAGCGTTAGACGAGAGGCTAGCACAGATACGCAGTATTTT.

The rearrangement links TRBV19 to TRBJ2-5, with 9 bases that match TRBD1. This CDR3 comprises 16 residues. The trim removed 2 bases at V and 5 bases at J, leaving 9 bases unmatched. From germline, CDR1 is LNHDA and CDR2 SQIVND (reference sequence). CDR3 region: CASSISLQGAHETQYF. The CDR3 DNA sequence: TGTGCCAGTAGTATATCGTTACAGGGGGCACATGAGACCCAGTACTTC.

The J gene is TRBJ1-5, the V gene TRBV15; tentatively, D is TRBD1 (6 bases). In germline, CDR1 is LNHNV, CDR2 YYDKDF (reference sequence). Trimming removed 0 bases at V and 0 bases at J, with 12 bases between. This CDR3 comprises 17 residues. The CDR3 region has the DNA TGTGCCACCAGCAGAGATCGGACAGCCTATAGCAATCAGCCCCAGCATTTT. It encodes CATSRDRTAYSNQPQHF.

J is TRBJ1-6 and V is TRBV19; unclear D gene. This CDR3 has 15 residues. Germline V gene data show CDR1 as LNHDA and CDR2 as SQIVND (reference sequence). V lost 4 bases and J lost 7, with 14 bases in between. CDR3 sequence (DNA): TGTGCCAGTAGTAGTGCGGGTCCATCAAATTCACCCCTCCACTTT. Translation gives CASSSAGPSNSPLHF.

V is TRBV5-1 and J is TRBJ2-2; maybe TRBD1 (5 bases). This CDR3 is built from 14 residues. Trimming shortened V by 6 bases and J by 2 bases, and 11 bases separated the two germline ends. Germline-derived CDR1 and CDR2 are SGHRS and YFSETQ. CDR3 in amino acids: CASKGQVNTGELFF. The CDR3 DNA reads as TGCGCCAGCAAGGGGCAAGTTAACACCGGGGAGCTGTTTTTT.

The chain combines TRBV7-4 with TRBJ1-5, with 7 bases aligning to TRBD1. Germline lookup yields CDR1 SGHVT and CDR2 SQSDAQ. The CDR3 runs to 15 residues. The V and J ends lost 1 base and 8 bases, in that order; junction bases with no gene match: 8. CDR3 sequence: CASSLGRGGDKPQHF. As DNA, the CDR3 is TGTGCCAGCAGCTTAGGCAGGGGGGGCGATAAGCCCCAGCATTTT.

The chain links TRBV19 to TRBJ2-1; no clear D gene. This CDR3 has 13 amino acids. Germline V gene sequence: CDR1 LNHDA, CDR2 SQIVND (reference sequence). Trimming cost V 6 bases and J 10 bases, with 16 bases left between them. CDR3 protein: CASSGSSLTEQFF. In nucleotides, the CDR3 is TGTGCCAGTAGCGGCAGCTCCCTCACGGAGCAGTTCTTC.

This chain joins TRBV13 and TRBJ1-2, with 7 bases that match TRBD1. This CDR3 has 13 residues. V dropped 3 bases and J dropped 8; count of bases not matched to a gene: 6. The germline V gene has CDR1 PRHDT and CDR2 FYEKMQ (reference sequence). CDR3 sequence (DNA): TGTGCCAGCAGCTTGACAGGGACTCGGGGCTACACCTTC. It is translated as CASSLTGTRGYTF.

V is TRBV4-1 and J is TRBJ1-2, with D uncertain. Trimming shortened V by 3 bases and J by 4 bases, and 9 bases separated the two germline ends. This CDR3 is built from 13 residues. The V gene's germline CDR1 is MGHRA and CDR2 YSYEKL. Written as DNA, the CDR3 is TGCGCCAGCAGCCAGTGGTCCGGCTATGGCTACACCTTC. This gives the protein CASSQWSGYGYTF.

This rearrangement joins TRBV14 to TRBJ2-3, with 8 bases that match TRBD2. CDR1 is SGHDN, CDR2 FVKESK, per germline. The CDR3 length is 15 residues. The junction had 9 bases not matched to a gene; V was cut back by 4 bases and J by 6 bases. CDR3 coding DNA: TGTGCCAGCAGCCCCCATGTCGGGGGGGAGGATACGCAGTATTTT. Residues: CASSPHVGGEDTQYF.

The chain combines TRBV5-6 with TRBJ1-6; TRBD1 aligns across 10 bases. The CDR3 totals 16 residues. With 4 bases clipped from V and 6 bases from J, the junction kept 7 bases outside the gene matches. Germline V gene lookup returns CDR1 SGHDT and CDR2 YYEEEE. This CDR3 is CASSPTTGGLNSPLHF. The CDR3 DNA reads TGTGCCAGCAGCCCAACGACAGGGGGCCTTAATTCACCCCTCCACTTT.

The chain employs TRBV2 and TRBJ2-3, with D perhaps matching TRBD2 (7 bases). CDR1 is SNHLY, CDR2 FYNNEI, per germline. The V end was cut by 3 bases, the J end by 5 bases, with 18 bases between. The CDR3 has 16 residues. The CDR3 spells CASSDMRGGAEDTQYF. CDR3 sequence (DNA): TGTGCCAGCAGTGATATGCGAGGGGGGGCCGAAGATACGCAGTATTTT.